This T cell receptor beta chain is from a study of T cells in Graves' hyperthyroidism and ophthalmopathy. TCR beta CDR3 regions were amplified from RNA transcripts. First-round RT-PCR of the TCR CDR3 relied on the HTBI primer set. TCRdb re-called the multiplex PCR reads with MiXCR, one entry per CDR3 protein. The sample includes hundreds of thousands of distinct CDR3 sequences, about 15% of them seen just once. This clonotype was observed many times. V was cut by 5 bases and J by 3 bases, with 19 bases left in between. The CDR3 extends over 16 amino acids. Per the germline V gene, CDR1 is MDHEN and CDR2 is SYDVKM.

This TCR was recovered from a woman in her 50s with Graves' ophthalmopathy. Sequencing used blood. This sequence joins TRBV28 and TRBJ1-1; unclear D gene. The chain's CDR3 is CASSLGRRLRDTEAFF. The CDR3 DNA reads TGTGCCAGCAGTCTCGGACGGAGGTTGAGGGACACTGAAGCTTTCTTT. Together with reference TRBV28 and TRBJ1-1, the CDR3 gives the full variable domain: DVKVTQSSRYLVKRTGEKVFLECVQDMDHENMFWYRQDPGLGLRLIYFSYDVKMKEKGDIPEGYSVSREKKERFSLILESASTNQTSMYLCASSLGRRLRDTEAFFGQGTRLTVV.